In its sample, the clone carrying this T cell receptor beta chain was seen once. In the original processing: Scientists estimated how many nucleated cells there were by amplifying reference gene primers. Method: immunoSEQ multiplex PCR; TCRdb's copy keeps in-frame clones and lacks some. D and trimming were read from the DNA, whereas the V and J calls and clone size are those reported in that table. This sample has around 300,000 clones, with 88% found just once. This entry belongs to a study of blood T cell repertoires in COVID-19. The wider study: Spain, Italy and the United States supplied samples that represented acute and convalescent COVID-19.

CDR3 length: 15 residues. V gave up 6 bases and J gave up 2 bases; unmatched junction bases: 3. The germline V gene has CDR1 SNHLY and CDR2 FYNNEI. Residents of 24 US areas, aged about 18 to 89 years, made up the participants. Resolution of symptoms, clearance, or two negative PCRs was present in recovered Cohort 3 donors. Source material: PBMCs or T cells enriched from blood (not recorded which). The TCR originated in a man aged 30-40 years who had recovered from COVID-19. The chain uses TRBV2 and TRBJ2-6; TRBD1 matches 8 bases. For the CDR3, the DNA is TGTGCCAGCAGAAACAGGGGGGCTGGGGCCAACGTCCTGACTTTC. Translation gives CASRNRGAGANVLTF. Filled out from reference TRBV2 and TRBJ2-6, the complete variable domain reads EPEVTQTPSHQVTQMGQEVILRCVPISNHLYFYWYRQILGQKVEFLVSFYNNEISEKSEIFDDQFSVERPDGSNFTLKIRSTKLEDSAMYFCASRNRGAGANVLTFGAGSRLTVL.